Below are 15 T cell receptor beta chains sequenced from a single sample in a study of radiotherapy plus CTLA-4 blockade in lung cancer. TCRdb's copy holds only in-frame clones and misses some; the assay was immunoSEQ multiplex PCR. The repertoire holds approximately 75,000 clones, with roughly 80% as singletons. The input for sequencing was peripheral blood, taken from a patient treated with radiotherapy plus ipilimumab. Every receptor here comes from a human donor with non-small cell lung cancer who had a complete response to radiotherapy plus ipilimumab.

This clone has only a few counts. V is TRBV7-2 and J is TRBJ2-7; 7 positions agree with TRBD2. V lost 5 bases to trimming and J lost 3 bases; unmatched junction nucleotides: 7. CDR1 SGHTA and CDR2 FQGNSA come from the germline V gene. CDR3 size: 14 residues. The CDR3 sequence: CASSQDWGGYEQYV. As DNA, the CDR3 is TGTGCCAGCAGCCAAGATTGGGGGGGCTACGAGCAGTACGTC.

This clone was seen a single time. The chain combines TRBV29-1 with TRBJ1-1, with TRBD1 identical over 7 bases. Unmatched junction bases numbered 3, after V lost 4 bases and J lost 1 base. The CDR3 consists of 13 residues. Per germline, CDR1 SQVTM and CDR2 ANQGSEA. The CDR3 region has the DNA TGCAGCGTTGTGACAGGGCAGAACACTGAAGCTTTCTTT. Amino acids: CSVVTGQNTEAFF.

The chain recombines TRBV5-1 with TRBJ2-3; 10 bases align to TRBD2. Germline V CDR1 and CDR2: SGHRS, YFSETQ. V gave up 4 bases and J gave up 1 base; unmatched junction bases: 6. The CDR3 consists of 16 residues. The CDR3 loop is CASSPGTSVRTDTQYF. In DNA form, the CDR3 reads TGCGCCAGCAGCCCAGGGACTAGCGTACGCACAGATACGCAGTATTTT.

This rearrangement joins TRBV11-2 to TRBJ2-7, with D maybe TRBD1 (6 bases). Germline V gene lookup returns CDR1 SGHAT and CDR2 FQNNGV. The length of the CDR3 is 11 residues. CDR3 protein: CASSHTGLLDV. The CDR3 region has the DNA TGTGCCAGCAGCCATACAGGGCTCTTGGACGTC.

This clone came up a few times. The chain couples TRBV5-5 to TRBJ2-2, with D tentatively TRBD1 (6 bases). V was clipped by 2 bases and J by 6 bases, with 14 bases between them. Germline V CDR1 and CDR2: SGHKS, YYEKEE (reference sequence). The CDR3 sequence is 15 residues long. DNA of the CDR3: TGTGCCAGCAGCTTCTTAGGACAGTCCTCCGGGGAGCTGTTTTTT. Protein sequence: CASSFLGQSSGELFF.

The chain joins TRBV6-5 to TRBJ1-1, with 9 bases fitting TRBD1. The V gene's germline CDR1 is MNHEY and CDR2 SVGAGI. The junction had 2 bases not matched to a gene; V was cut back by 5 bases and J by 1 base. The CDR3 has 14 amino acids. CDR3 nucleotides: TGTGCCAGCAGTGGGACAGGGCAGAACACTGAAGCTTTCTTT. Translation: CASSGTGQNTEAFF.

The chain recombines TRBV19 with TRBJ2-4; 8 bases align to TRBD1. J lost 7 bases, V lost 3 bases, and 8 bases had no gene match. Per the germline V gene, CDR1 is LNHDA and CDR2 is SQIVND (reference sequence). This CDR3 is built from 15 residues. CDR3 sequence (DNA): TGTGCCAGTAGTATGACAGGGGCGGTGGAGAACATTCAGTACTTC. Translated, it gives CASSMTGAVENIQYF.

This clone was recorded only once. V gene TRBV19 combines with J gene TRBJ1-2; 9 nucleotides align to TRBD1. Germline CDR1 reads LNHDA; CDR2 reads SQIVND (reference sequence). V lost 3 bases, J lost 4 bases, and 6 bases stayed unmatched. This CDR3 is built from 15 residues. The CDR3 bases are TGTGCCAGTAGTATCTCCGGGACAGGGTCCTATGGCTACACCTTC. The encoded protein is CASSISGTGSYGYTF.

The chain recombines TRBV7-2 with TRBJ1-2; 8 positions match TRBD1. This CDR3 has 16 amino acids. The V gene end was trimmed by 3 bases and the J gene end by 8 bases; junction bases not matched to a gene: 14. Germline loops: CDR1 SGHTA, CDR2 FQGNSA. The CDR3 DNA follows: TGTGCCAGCAGCTTTTACAGGGGGGAAAGGTACAACGGCTACACCTTC. It is translated as CASSFYRGERYNGYTF.

The table lists this clone with a few counts. The V gene is TRBV19, the J gene TRBJ2-7, with D unclear. From germline, CDR1 is LNHDA and CDR2 SQIVND (reference sequence). The V gene lost 0 bases and the J gene lost 4 bases, with 7 bases spanning the gap. The CDR3 consists of 13 residues. This CDR3 reads CASSIEIRYEQYF. Written as DNA, the CDR3 is TGTGCCAGTAGTATAGAAATTCGGTACGAGCAGTACTTC.

This sequence joins TRBV20-1 and TRBJ2-7; no clear D gene. Trimming took 5 bases from V and 2 from J, leaving 7 bases between them. The CDR3 is made up of 11 amino acids. Germline V gene sequence: CDR1 DFQATT, CDR2 SNEGSKA (reference sequence). The CDR3 region has the DNA TGCAGTGCTCGGACGACCTACGAGCAGTACTTC. This sequence encodes CSARTTYEQYF.

This clone was found a few times. The DNA of the CDR3 is TGTGCCAGCAGCTTACTAGGGACGGCGAATGAAAAACTGTTTTTT. It is translated as CASSLLGTANEKLFF. The gene calls are TRBV11-2 and TRBJ1-4; TRBD1 might be the D (5 bases). This CDR3 region has 15 residues. The germline V gene encodes CDR1 SGHAT and CDR2 FQNNGV. The V gene lost 2 bases and the J gene lost 5 bases, with 12 bases spanning the gap.

The J gene is TRBJ1-1, the V gene TRBV6-5; the D gene is possibly TRBD1 (5 bases). Germline values: CDR1 MNHEY, CDR2 SVGAGI. Between the trimmed V and J ends, which lost 8 bases and 2 bases, there was a span of 9 bases. The CDR3 is 12 amino acids. CDR3 in amino acids: CASQQVNTEAFF. In nucleotides, the CDR3 is TGTGCCAGCCAACAGGTTAACACTGAAGCTTTCTTT.

The genes are TRBV4-3 and TRBJ1-5; D may be TRBD1 (5 bases). Germline V gene lookup returns CDR1 LGHNA and CDR2 YSLEER. The V end was cut by 3 bases, the J end by 2 bases, with 17 bases between. CDR3 size: 17 residues. CDR3 amino acids: CASSQTRDAAGNQPQHF. CDR3 nucleotides: TGCGCCAGCAGCCAGACACGGGACGCCGCCGGCAATCAGCCCCAGCATTTT.

V usage is TRBV5-1 and J usage is TRBJ1-2; 8 nucleotides match TRBD1. There are 17 residues in the CDR3. Germline V gene sequence: CDR1 SGHRS, CDR2 YFSETQ. Losses at the gene ends were 0 bases for V and 5 bases for J; bases not matched to a gene: 12. The DNA for the CDR3 is TGCGCCAGCAGCTTGGCCCCGGACAGGGTGGGGAGGTATGGCTACACCTTC. The encoded protein is CASSLAPDRVGRYGYTF.